This entry describes one T cell receptor beta chain. The antigen remains unidentified. This CDR3 region has 15 residues. The germline V gene has CDR1 MRHNA and CDR2 SNTAGT. V shed 0 bases and J shed 4 bases, with 12 bases lying between them. The record originates from a study of cytomegalovirus exposure and HLA in healthy donors. Findings of the study overall: Researchers catalogued approximately 160 TCR beta chains as cytomegalovirus-associated. A later analysis found first-cohort TCR clusters tended to co-occur in the 110 or so validation repertoires.

Measured with immunoSEQ multiplex PCR; TCRdb has only the in-frame clones, and not every one. The table shows 90,000 to 110,000 clones, with roughly 86% occurring only once. Sequenced input: PBMCs. The chain links TRBV6-4 to TRBJ1-1; TRBD1 might be the D (5 bases). This TCR was sampled from a woman aged 18-30 years in good health and CMV-seronegative. The CDR3 spells CASSDSWGGSTEAFF. The CDR3 bases are TGTGCCAGCAGTGACTCATGGGGGGGGAGCACTGAAGCTTTCTTT.